This TCR beta chain appears in the sequencing data of a study of T-cell reconstitution after alpha-beta-depleted transplantation in children. Broader study findings: A year had passed since transplant, and T-cell counts and diversity by then came mostly from newly produced T cells. Some patients showed high day-60 TCRbeta diversity, which derived from surviving recipient T cells and thymic progenitors.

The CDR3 extends over 14 amino acids. The germline CDR1 and CDR2 sequences are SGDLS and YYNGEE. Germline trimming cut 2 bases from V and 6 bases from J; bases unmatched to any gene: 6. Unique molecular identifiers were incorporated when the TCRbeta library was constructed. One entry per CDR3 protein, called by TCRdb with MiXCR from the PCR reads. The sample has about 120,000 distinct CDR3 sequences; 23% are singletons. This clonotype was detected only once. The antigen is unknown. The sequences come from PBMCs, mostly from graft donor cells, collected 180 days after TCRalphabeta/CD19-depleted stem cell transplant. The receptor's source is a male patient under 10 years old who had a stem cell transplant for chronic granulomatous disease, so the T cells may come from the graft donor. V gene TRBV9 combines with J gene TRBJ2-7, with TRBD1 matching over 9 bases. The CDR3 nucleotides read TGTGCCAGCAGCGTGGGACAGGGATACGGCGAGCAGTACTTC. Its protein product is CASSVGQGYGEQYF.